The sequence of this TCR beta chain was determined in a study of blood T cell repertoires in COVID-19. The overall study: Sites in the United States, Italy and Spain provided acute and convalescent COVID-19 samples.

Original processing methods: Reference gene primer amplification gave estimated nucleated cell counts. Profiling relied on immunoSEQ multiplex PCR, and the TCRdb table lists in-frame clones only, not all of them. The DNA was the basis for D and trimming; V, J and clone size are from that table. The table lists approximately 150,000 clones, approximately 82% of them singletons. The CDR3 has 15 amino acids. Germline assignment: CDR1 LNHDA and CDR2 SQIVND (reference sequence). The J segment lost 6 bases and the V segment lost 5 bases, leaving 10 bases of the junction unmatched. The TCR sequence derives from a man aged 55 to 69 with active or convalescent COVID-19. Material: peripheral blood. The V gene is TRBV19, the J gene TRBJ2-7; 10 bases map to TRBD1. The CDR3 bases are TGTGCCAGTAGTCCCCGGACAGGGGGAATTAGCGAGCAGTACTTC. Amino acids: CASSPRTGGISEQYF.